What follows describes a single TCR beta chain. This clonotype was observed many times. Its target antigen remains unknown. Base qualities were left out, and no much larger clone turns up one base away. The sample originates from a study of regulatory T cells in long-lasting Graves disease (dated by TCRdb to the early 2020s). Broadly, across the study: In the newly diagnosed Graves' disease group, patients had been taking antithyroid drugs for less than 3 months. The study took place in China and was registered as a clinical trial. Patients with persistent Graves' disease were compared with patients with newly diagnosed Graves' disease using TCR sequencing and RNA sequencing of peripheral blood. TCR sequencing covered roughly 13 persistent and approximately 20 newly diagnosed Graves' disease patients, some 35 samples in total.

General conclusions and limits of the study: Lower TCR Shannon entropy and fewer highly expanded clones were observed in persistent Graves' disease patients than in newly diagnosed patients, which suggested clonal expansion. Preferential use of TRBV28, TRBJ1-2 and TRBJ2-5 was observed in persistent disease, whereas TRBV20-1 and TRBJ2-1 were favored in newly diagnosed disease. Only the TCR beta chain was sequenced and analyzed. The small sample size was acknowledged by the authors as a limitation that may reduce accuracy. The study examined only peripheral blood because the primary lesion, thyroid tissue, could not be accessed. Patients with persistent disease shared more public clonotypes (fewer than 3,000) than newly diagnosed patients did (more than 900).

Library creation used multiplex PCR. The data were produced on an Illumina HiSeq 4000. To build TCR beta libraries, CDR3 regions were amplified by Arm-PCR using iRepertoire HTBI primers. Before sequencing, the PCR products underwent gel purification. In the source study's methods: A total of fewer than 70 TRBV and about 13 TRBJ segments were identified across samples and were used for gene usage analysis of CDR3 amino acid clonotypes. COPE and FqMerger were used to merge filtered high-quality paired reads into contigs. Contigs were aligned with BLAST to IMGT TRBV, TRBD and TRBJ reference genes, and CDR3 was defined per IMGT. Clonotypes above 0.1% frequency were classified as highly expanded clones. Shannon entropy was used to measure repertoire diversity, and the Gini coefficient was used to measure V-J evenness. A clonotype was considered public if more than one individual shared it. TCRdb applied fastp at Q25 and MiXCR to the public reads, then kept only in-frame beta chains. CDR3 protein duplicates are merged, each entry listing the most common genes and DNA. What appears here as the V and J calls and clone size reflects TCRdb's work, not the paper's. This sample lists hundreds of thousands of distinct CDR3 sequences; roughly 13% were detected once. The ten largest clones capture roughly 9.7% of the sample.

The V end loses 3 bases and the J end loses 7 bases, and a stretch of 12 bases separates them. The CDR3, from cysteine to phenylalanine, totals 13 residues. Solely the CDR3 DNA is kept, with 39 bases framed from the first base. CDR1 and CDR2, looked up from the germline V gene (reference sequence), are LGHDT and YNNKEL. The time point label corresponds to: newly diagnosed GD, antithyroid drugs for less than 3 months. For both TCR sequencing and RNA sequencing, RNA was extracted from PBMCs in TRIzol. Graves' disease was diagnosed according to American Thyroid Association guidelines. The patients came from an endocrinology department in Xi'an, China. Each patient gave approximately 10 milliliters of peripheral blood, collected in an EDTA anticoagulant tube. PBMCs were isolated by Ficoll Paque Plus density gradient separation without further T cell sorting. An Agilent 2100 Bioanalyzer and agarose gel were used to check RNA quality, while a NanoDrop 2000 measured RNA concentration.

These data were also filed under a second study, of T cells in Graves' hyperthyroidism and ophthalmopathy. As the second study states: Graves' hyperthyroidism was defined as stable when no progression to ophthalmopathy occurred over 18 months of follow-up. Hyperthyroidism patients were aged 18 to 65 years and newly diagnosed, with disease duration of less than 2 months. Any patient with an uncontrolled infection, another autoimmune disease, pregnancy or lactation was excluded. Diagnoses were based on clinical symptoms, serum thyroxine and TRAb, thyroid ultrasound and orbital computed tomography. The first round of RT-PCR for the TCR CDR3 was performed with the HTBI primer set and the Qiagen OneStep RT-PCR kit. Most expanded thyroid clonotypes (frequency above 0.001) were also detected in blood, a finding suggesting that blood repertoires may reflect thyroid immune responses. A 13 V-J signature model separated ophthalmopathy from stable hyperthyroidism, with just over 85% sensitivity and around 84% specificity in cross-validation and 80%/75% in testing. During validation, the model predicted progression to ophthalmopathy a median of about 6.5 months ahead of onset, with almost 71% sensitivity and under 85% specificity. TCR V-J signatures able to tell the groups apart were searched for in a discovery cohort of approximately 95 patients, of whom around 42 had Graves' ophthalmopathy and 55 to 60 had stable Graves' hyperthyroidism. Prospective prediction of ophthalmopathy was tested in an independent validation cohort of 18 to 20 hyperthyroidism patients and 17 patients who later progressed to ophthalmopathy. The 85 to 100 discovery patients were divided at random into training and test sets in a 7:3 ratio. In addition, the study compared T-cell repertoires in thyroid tissue and in blood from roughly six Graves' hyperthyroidism patients. After blood sampling, hyperthyroidism patients were treated with methimazole at a starting dose of 30 mg daily, and ophthalmopathy patients were treated with high-dose intravenous methylprednisolone. Libraries were constructed in a second round of multiplex PCR, after which size selection and purification were performed. The libraries were sequenced on an Illumina HiSeq2000 using paired-end 100 bp reads. Raw data were processed with SOAPnuke, discarding reads with adapters, uncalled bases, mean Phred below 15, or no exact constant-primer or identifier match. COPE v1.2.5 was used to merge high-quality paired reads, and clonotypes were defined as unique nucleotide sequences. Clonotypes were aligned to IMGT TRBV, TRBD and TRBJ reference segments using MiTCR v1.1. Analysis was restricted to V-J combinations with a frequency above 0.0001, which covered over 98% of repertoires. The TCS score was defined as the ratio of F50 (clonal expansion) to E x V (chaos), calculated using BLOSUM62-based TCRdist between CDR3 peptides within each V-J. Welch's t-statistics and random forest reduced around 510 V-J features to 10 to 15, which were used in a naive Bayes classifier (R e1071). Sample size was not statistically predetermined, and investigators were not blinded to group allocation. TCR Vbeta CDR3 sequencing of roughly 140 peripheral blood samples (43 ophthalmopathy, about 74 hyperthyroidism and some 17 progressor patients) is reported in the paper.

Sample: peripheral blood mononuclear cells (PBMCs), taken at new diagnosis, from a patient treated with antithyroid drugs. The rearrangement combines TRBV3-1 with TRBJ1-1, with TRBD1 perhaps the D gene, on 6 matching bases. The clonotype comes from a man aged 25-40 years with Graves disease. Donor details come from another sample of the same person, matched by shared clones. The CDR3 protein sequence reads: CASSQVPGHEAFF. Read as DNA, the sequence is TGTGCCAGCAGCCAGGTACCGGGACATGAAGCTTTCTTT.